A single T cell receptor (beta chain) is shown here with its context. What this receptor recognizes is not known. No much larger clone is present one base from it, and per-base qualities are unavailable. The library was prepared using the immunoSEQ multiplex PCR assay. The clones in this table, taken by TCRdb from immuneACCESS, are in-frame only. Not every clone is retained; where verified, under half of the shortfall comes from an unresolved V gene, and the cause of the rest is unknown. For this sample there are about 51,000 clones; 93% appear just once. The ten largest account for around 2% of the sample. This record belongs to a study of T cell changes during pregnancy in multiple sclerosis (dated by TCRdb to between 2018 and 2020). Turning to the overall study: Changes in the T cell repertoire over the course of pregnancy were examined in this study in women with multiple sclerosis.

The CDR3 spans 17 residues, from the cysteine through the phenylalanine. Left in the record is the CDR3 DNA by itself, 51 bases read in frame from the first base. At the junction V is shortened by 5 bases and J by 3 bases, with 23 bases in between. The germline V gene sets CDR1 to SQVTM and CDR2 to ANQGSEA. The sequence is built from TRBV29-1 and TRBJ2-1; matching of 6 bases hints at TRBD2 as the D gene. The TCR sequence derives from a female donor with multiple sclerosis, enrolled in a pregnancy study. Sequenced material: peripheral blood, taken in the second trimester of pregnancy. Read as DNA, the sequence is TGCAGCGTTTCTTTCATGTCCGGGACGGACTACTACAATGAGCAGTTCTTC. Its protein reads: CSVSFMSGTDYYNEQFF.